This TCR beta chain was identified during a study of blood T cell repertoires in COVID-19. Looking at the study overall: Collection of acute and convalescent COVID-19 samples took place in the United States, Italy and Spain. Sources were T cells, B-cell-depleted T cells, or PBMCs; the material itself was cDNA or gDNA.

The CDR3 covers 14 residues. J gave up 7 bases and V 3 bases, and 7 bases lay outside the gene matches. Germline lookup yields CDR1 MGHRA and CDR2 YSYEKL. Authors' data handling: Cell counts per sample came from amplifying reference gene primers. Here immunoSEQ multiplex PCR was the method, and the copy in TCRdb shows in-frame clones only, minus some. V, J and clone size derive from that table, while D and trimming were established from the DNA sequence. The sample lists tens of thousands of clones; approximately 78% were seen once. This sequence originates from a human donor in a cohort sampled during active COVID-19. The J gene is TRBJ1-2, the V gene TRBV4-1, with 8 bases aligning to TRBD1. The sample comprised peripheral blood. CDR3 region: CASSHRGRGGGYTF. CDR3 DNA sequence: TGCGCCAGCAGCCACAGGGGGCGCGGGGGTGGCTACACCTTC.